This section outlines one T cell receptor beta chain sequence together with its context. Produced via immunoSEQ multiplex PCR; TCRdb's table is partial and in-frame only. The table has about 250,000 clones, 80% to 90% seen once. The CDR3 extends over 14 amino acids. Germline loops: CDR1 LNHDA, CDR2 SQIVND (reference sequence). With 7 bases removed from V and 0 bases from J, the gap between germline ends came to 10 bases. This sample stems from a study of blood T cell repertoires in COVID-19. The chain is built from TRBV19 and TRBJ1-3; D is unresolved. The receptor was derived from a man aged 50 to 60 with acute or convalescent COVID-19. Sequencing was carried out using peripheral blood. The CDR3 nucleotides are TGTGCCAGTACCATCCGGTCCTCTGGAAACACCATATATTTT. Amino acid sequence: CASTIRSSGNTIYF.